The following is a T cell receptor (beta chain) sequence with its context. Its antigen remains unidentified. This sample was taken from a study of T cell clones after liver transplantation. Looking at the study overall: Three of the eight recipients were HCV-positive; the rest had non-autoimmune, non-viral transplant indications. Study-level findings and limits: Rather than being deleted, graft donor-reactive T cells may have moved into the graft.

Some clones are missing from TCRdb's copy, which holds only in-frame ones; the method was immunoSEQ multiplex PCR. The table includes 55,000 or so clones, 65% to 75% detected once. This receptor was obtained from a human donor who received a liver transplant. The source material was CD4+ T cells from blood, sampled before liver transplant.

The CDR3 nucleotides are TGTGCCAGCAGTGCCCAGGGGGGAGGTGAAAAACTGTTTTTT. Translated: CASSAQGGGEKLFF. V usage is TRBV2 and J usage is TRBJ1-4; TRBD1 aligns across 7 bases. J gave up 7 bases and V 4 bases, and 6 bases lay outside the gene matches. This CDR3 has 14 residues. Germline V CDR1 and CDR2: SNHLY, FYNNEI.